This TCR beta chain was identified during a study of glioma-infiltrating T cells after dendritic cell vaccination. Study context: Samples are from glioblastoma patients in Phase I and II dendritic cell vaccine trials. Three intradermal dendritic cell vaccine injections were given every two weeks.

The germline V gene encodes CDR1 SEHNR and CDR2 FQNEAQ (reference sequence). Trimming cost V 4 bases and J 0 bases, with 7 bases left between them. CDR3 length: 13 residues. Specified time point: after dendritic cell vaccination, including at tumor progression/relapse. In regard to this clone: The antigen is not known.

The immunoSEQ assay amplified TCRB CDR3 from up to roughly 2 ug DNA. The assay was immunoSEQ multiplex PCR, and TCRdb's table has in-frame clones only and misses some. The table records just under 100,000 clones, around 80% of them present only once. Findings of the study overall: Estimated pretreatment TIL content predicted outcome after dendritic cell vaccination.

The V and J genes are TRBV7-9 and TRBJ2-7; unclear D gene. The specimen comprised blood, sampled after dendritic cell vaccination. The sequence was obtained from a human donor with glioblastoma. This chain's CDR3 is CASSYSNSYEQYF. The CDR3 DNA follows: TGTGCCAGCAGCTATAGTAACTCCTACGAGCAGTACTTC.